The present T cell receptor beta chain was sequenced within a study of a mutant IDH1 vaccine in newly diagnosed glioma. Time point reported: baseline, week 1 (first vaccination visit). Treatment denoted: pre-vaccination baseline after standard-of-care therapy. Produced via immunoSEQ multiplex PCR; TCRdb's table is partial and in-frame only. This repertoire shows 80,000 to 100,000 clones, about 80% found once; its top ten account for 7.5%. The sequence was collected from a man in his forties with glioma. Sequences were derived from PBMCs, sampled from a glioma patient treated with radiotherapy, temozolomide or both.

The CDR3 spells CASSLSGVNEQFF. The CDR3 DNA is TGTGCCAGCAGTTTATCAGGTGTGAATGAGCAGTTCTTC. This rearrangement joins TRBV27 to TRBJ2-1; D is ambiguous. This CDR3 contains 13 residues. CDR1 is MNHEY, CDR2 SMNVEV, per germline (reference sequence). V lost 0 bases and J 7 bases, leaving 7 bases between the germline ends.